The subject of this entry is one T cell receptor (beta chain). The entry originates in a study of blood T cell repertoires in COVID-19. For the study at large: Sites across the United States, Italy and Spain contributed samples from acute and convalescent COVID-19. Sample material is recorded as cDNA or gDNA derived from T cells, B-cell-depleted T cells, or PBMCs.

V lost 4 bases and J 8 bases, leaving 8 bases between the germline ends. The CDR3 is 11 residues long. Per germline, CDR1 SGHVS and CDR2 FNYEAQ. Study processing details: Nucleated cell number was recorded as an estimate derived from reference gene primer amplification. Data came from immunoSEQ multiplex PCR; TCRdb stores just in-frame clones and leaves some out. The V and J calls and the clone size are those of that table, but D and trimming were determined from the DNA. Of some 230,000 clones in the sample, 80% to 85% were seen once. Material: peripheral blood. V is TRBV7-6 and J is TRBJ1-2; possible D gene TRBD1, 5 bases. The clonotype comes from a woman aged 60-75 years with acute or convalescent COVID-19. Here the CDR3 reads CASSSGSGYTF. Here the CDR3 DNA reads TGTGCCAGCAGCTCAGGGTCCGGCTACACCTTC. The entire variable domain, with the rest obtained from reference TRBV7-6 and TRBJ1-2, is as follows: GAGVSQSPRYKVTKRGQDVALRCDPISGHVSLYWYRQALGQGPEFLTYFNYEAQQDKSGLPNDRFSAERPEGSISTLTIQRTEQRDSAMYRCASSSGSGYTFGSGTRLTVV.